The rows below give T cell receptor beta chains drawn from one sample of a study of CD8+ T cells in alopecia areata. Repertoires were generated with immunoSEQ multiplex PCR, while TCRdb's copy carries only in-frame clones and drops some. This table holds under 200,000 clones, 50% to 65% found once. This material consisted of CD4+ T cells sorted from blood, taken at week 24, from a patient treated with tofacitinib. These receptors all come from a human donor with alopecia areata. Each CDR3 is given with its conserved first and last residue. The D gene is left open where the match is weak. Clone size is stated in some rows and not others, as once, few, many or a class when expanded.

clone_size | j_call | d_call | v_call | cdr3_nt | cdr3_aa
. | TRBJ1-6 | . | TRBV7-9 | TGTGCCAGCAGACAAGCCGGGAACCATAATTCACCCCTCCACTTT | CASRQAGNHNSPLHF
. | TRBJ1-1 | . | TRBV7-3 | TGTGCCAGCAGCCCGGGACACCAGAACACTGAAGCTTTCTTT | CASSPGHQNTEAFF
. | TRBJ2-7 | . | TRBV9 | TGTGCCAGCAGCGCCGACTCTGCCTACGAGCAGTACTTC | CASSADSAYEQYF
few | TRBJ2-7 | TRBD2 | TRBV10-3 | TGTGCCATCAGTCCGCTCGCTAGCGGGGGCTACGAGCAGTACTTC | CAISPLASGGYEQYF
. | TRBJ1-5 | TRBD1 | TRBV2 | TGTGCCAGCCGAGGCGGGACAGGGTTTCAGCCCCAGCATTTT | CASRGGTGFQPQHF
. | TRBJ2-5 | . | TRBV5-5 | TGTGCCAGCAGCTTGAATCTGGTTCGCCAGGTGACCCAGTACTTC | CASSLNLVRQVTQYF
few | TRBJ1-4 | . | TRBV4-1 | TGCGCCAGCAGCCAGGACAGTCCAGAGGGTGAAAAACTGTTTTTT | CASSQDSPEGEKLFF
. | TRBJ2-1 | TRBD1 | TRBV18 | TGTGCCAGCTCACAACAGGGGGCCGCATGGGAGCAGTTCTTC | CASSQQGAAWEQFF
. | TRBJ2-2 | . | TRBV6-6 | TGTGCCAGCAGTCCGCCGACAGATCCCACCGGGGAGCTGTTTTTT | CASSPPTDPTGELFF
. | TRBJ1-2 | TRBD1 | TRBV7-2 | TGTGCCAGCAGCTCGCCGGGACAGGGGGCAGTTGGCTACACCTTC | CASSSPGQGAVGYTF
. | TRBJ2-6 | . | TRBV4-2 | TGTGCCAGCAGCCAGGCAGGGTCCGGGGCCAACGTCCTGACTTTC | CASSQAGSGANVLTF
. | TRBJ2-3 | TRBD2 | TRBV30 | TGTGCCTGGAGAAGCGGGATGGGAGGCACAGATACGCAGTATTTT | CAWRSGMGGTDTQYF
once | TRBJ2-3 | . | TRBV7-2 | TGTGCCAGCAGCTGGTCGGCAGCGACAGATACGCAGTATTTT | CASSWSAATDTQYF
. | TRBJ2-5 | . | TRBV29-1 | TGCAGCGTTGACAACAGCCAAGAGACCCAGTACTTC | CSVDNSQETQYF
. | TRBJ1-1 | . | TRBV29-1 | TGCAGCGTTGGGTCTCGAGGCACTGAAGCTTTCTTT | CSVGSRGTEAFF
few | TRBJ2-3 | . | TRBV7-2 | TGTGCCAGCAGCTTAGGGGTCACTAGCACAGATACGCAGTATTTT | CASSLGVTSTDTQYF
. | TRBJ1-2 | . | TRBV29-1 | TGCACCCCGCCAGGCGGGTCTTATGGCTACACCTTC | CTPPGGSYGYTF
few | TRBJ2-6 | . | TRBV5-6 | TGTGCCAGCAGCTTAAGACTCAACGTCCTGACTTTC | CASSLRLNVLTF
few | TRBJ1-4 | . | TRBV30 | TGTGCCTGGAACCGGGACCATAATGAAAAACTGTTTTTT | CAWNRDHNEKLFF
. | TRBJ2-7 | TRBD2 | TRBV15 | TGTGCCACCAGCCCGGGACTAGAAGTCTCCTACGAGCAGTACTTC | CATSPGLEVSYEQYF
. | TRBJ2-2 | . | TRBV2 | TGTGCCAGCAGCCCATTAGGACAGAACACCGGGGAGCTGTTTTTT | CASSPLGQNTGELFF
. | TRBJ1-5 | . | TRBV27 | TGTGCCAGCAGTTTGGGGGGGGCGCTCGGTCAGCCCCAGCATTTT | CASSLGGALGQPQHF
. | TRBJ2-5 | . | TRBV30 | TGTGCCTGGAGTTCAGGGGTGGATGGCCAAGAGACCCAGTACTTC | CAWSSGVDGQETQYF
once | TRBJ2-2 | . | TRBV9 | TGTGCCAGCAGCTTCCGGACAGCTAACACCGGGGAGCTGTTTTTT | CASSFRTANTGELFF
. | TRBJ1-1 | . | TRBV6-5 | TGTGCCAGCAGGTTGGCAGTTGGCATCACTGAAGCTTTCTTT | CASRLAVGITEAFF
. | TRBJ1-5 | . | TRBV30 | TGTGCCTGGAGTGGAGATAGCAATCAGCCCCAGCATTTT | CAWSGDSNQPQHF
. | TRBJ2-3 | . | TRBV15 | TGTGCCACCGAGGACGGCGAGTTCACAGATACGCAGTATTTT | CATEDGEFTDTQYF
few | TRBJ2-7 | . | TRBV4-1 | TGTGCCAGCAGCCAAGAGCGGGTCTACGAGCAGTACTTC | CASSQERVYEQYF
. | TRBJ2-7 | . | TRBV29-1 | TGCAGCGTTGGTGAAGACTGGGGGCAGTACTTC | CSVGEDWGQYF
. | TRBJ1-1 | . | TRBV4-1 | TGCGCCAGCAGACAGATGAACACTGAAGCTTTCTTT | CASRQMNTEAFF
. | TRBJ1-6 | TRBD1 | TRBV25-1 | TGTGCCAGCAGGCTTGGGACAGGTGATTCACCCCTCCACTTT | CASRLGTGDSPLHF
. | TRBJ1-2 | TRBD1 | TRBV9 | TGTGCCAGCTCGGGGACAGGGACTTATGGCTACACCTTC | CASSGTGTYGYTF
. | TRBJ2-7 | . | TRBV4-2 | TGTGCCAGCAGCCAAGTTTACGGGAAGGCGGCTTTGGACGAGCAGTACTTC | CASSQVYGKAALDEQYF
. | TRBJ1-5 | . | TRBV6-5 | TGTGCCAGCAGTTACAGGGGGTTTAGCAATCAGCCCCAGCATTTT | CASSYRGFSNQPQHF